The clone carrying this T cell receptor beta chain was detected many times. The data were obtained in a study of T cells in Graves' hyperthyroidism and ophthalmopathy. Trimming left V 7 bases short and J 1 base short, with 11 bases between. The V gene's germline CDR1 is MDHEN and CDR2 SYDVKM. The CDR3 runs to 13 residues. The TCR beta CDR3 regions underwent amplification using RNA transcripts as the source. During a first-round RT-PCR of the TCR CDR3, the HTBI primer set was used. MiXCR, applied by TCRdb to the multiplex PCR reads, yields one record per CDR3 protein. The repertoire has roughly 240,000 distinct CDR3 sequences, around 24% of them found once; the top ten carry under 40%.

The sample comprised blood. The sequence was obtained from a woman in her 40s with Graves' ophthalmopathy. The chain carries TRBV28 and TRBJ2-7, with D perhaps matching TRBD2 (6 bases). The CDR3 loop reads CASIDGRSYEQYF. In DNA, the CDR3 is TGTGCCAGCATCGACGGGAGATCCTACGAGCAGTACTTC.